A selection of T cell receptor beta chains follows, all from one sample in a study of blood T cell repertoires in COVID-19. Sequencing used immunoSEQ multiplex PCR; TCRdb keeps in-frame clones, though not all of them. Here the sample spans fewer than 45,000 clones, about four fifths being singletons. Sequenced material: peripheral blood. The receptors here all came from a man aged 40-50 years with active or convalescent COVID-19. CDR3s leave out the opening cysteine and the closing phenylalanine or tryptophan.

v_gene,j_gene,CDR3aa
TRBV19,TRBJ1-1,ASSITGLNTEAF
TRBV30,TRBJ2-2,AWSWGGPGTGELF
TRBV11-3,TRBJ2-3,ASSSSAGGRTDTQY
TRBV7-8,TRBJ2-2,ASSPRTSNTGELF
TRBV7-6,TRBJ2-1,ASRDGLVSNEQF
TRBV7-9,TRBJ2-7,ASSIQGTPYEQY
TRBV24-1,TRBJ2-2,ATSDRTESGELF
TRBV5-1,TRBJ1-2,ASSSHGGSYGYT
TRBV3-1/TRBV3-2,TRBJ2-2,ASSYLSGPNTGELF
TRBV28,TRBJ2-5,ASREQGGVRETQY
TRBV5-1,TRBJ2-7,ASSFHDRVDEQY
TRBV9,TRBJ2-2,ASSVYSGGASRYAGELF
TRBV3-1/TRBV3-2,TRBJ1-2,ASSSNVAGPIYGYT
TRBV6-4,TRBJ1-5,ASSETGSNQPQH
TRBV25-1,TRBJ1-1,ASREGRAF
TRBV30,TRBJ1-1,AWSVHLTGGINTEAF
TRBV3-1/TRBV3-2,TRBJ2-2,ASSLRSNTGELF
TRBV11-3,TRBJ2-3,ASSLQVVTDTQY
TRBV6-5,TRBJ1-6,ASSLRTGGSPLH
TRBV19,TRBJ1-5,ASTWDRGLNHPQH
TRBV6-6,TRBJ2-5,ASSYPGGEETQY
TRBV24-1,TRBJ2-7,ATSDPQAQGAYEQY